Given below is one T cell receptor beta chain in context. Its antigen remains undetermined. No per-base quality is available; no much larger clone lies one base away. This entry is derived from a study of T cell changes during pregnancy in multiple sclerosis (dated by TCRdb to about 2019). With regard to the full study: The study looked at changes in the T cell repertoire across pregnancy in women with multiple sclerosis.

The CDR3, from cysteine to phenylalanine, totals 15 residues. Of all the DNA, just the CDR3 is kept, 45 bases in frame from base 1. V trim: 0 bases; J trim: 4 bases; unmatched bases: 2. The germline V gene provides CDR1 SGHRS and CDR2 YFSETQ. Libraries were constructed by the immunoSEQ multiplex PCR assay. TCRdb re-hosts the immuneACCESS table, in-frame sequences only. Its copies lack some clones; in the studies checked, an unresolved V gene accounts for under half of them, and the cause for the rest is not known. The sample table contains tens of thousands of clones; only one count was recorded for about 90% of them. The top ten clonotypes cover over 0.65% of the sample.

The sequence was collected from a female donor in good health, enrolled as a control in a pregnancy study. Here the sequenced sample was CD4+ T cells from peripheral blood mononuclear cells, taken in the second trimester of pregnancy. The sequence is built from TRBV5-1 and TRBJ2-2, with 8 bases in between that match TRBD1. The nucleotide sequence reads as follows: TGCGCCAGCAGCTTGGCCACAGGGGGCACCGGGGAGCTGTTTTTT. Translated, this gives CASSLATGGTGELFF.